This TCR beta chain emerged from a study of blood T cells in healthy people across ages. Overall study results and limits: Investigators treated diversity estimates from one million T cells as underestimates.

Between the trimmed V and J ends, which lost 1 base and 8 bases, there was a span of 12 bases. Germline V lookup: CDR1 DFQATT, CDR2 SNEGSKA (reference sequence). The CDR3 covers 13 residues. This clonotype was counted many times. No antigen is known for it. Next came a second PCR, run for roughly 6 to 11 cycles, which used a sample-barcoded 5' primer along with a J-beta primer mix. TCRdb used MiXCR to reprocess the 5' RACE reads, holding one entry per CDR3 protein. The table has some 1.5 million distinct CDR3 sequences, 28% seen once; the top ten hold more than 6%. Isolation per sample recovered at least 7 million PBMCs.

The chain joins TRBV20-1 to TRBJ2-1; unclear D gene. The sample taken for sequencing was blood. This clonotype originated in a woman younger than 45 in good health. The CDR3 region is CSARVPYIYEQFF. DNA of the CDR3: TGCAGTGCTAGAGTACCTTACATATATGAGCAGTTCTTC.